This T cell receptor beta chain was identified during a study of T-cell memory formation after mild COVID-19. General study points: Detection of some responders pre-infection suggested pre-existing cross-reactive memory T cells participated. Clones shrinking from day 15 to 85 showed even CD4/CD8 mixes; later expanders tilted CD4+.

The TCR alpha and TCR beta cDNA libraries, bearing sample barcodes and UMIs, were generated by 5'RACE using constant-segment primers. TCRdb re-derived calls from the 5' RACE reads in MiXCR, one entry per CDR3 protein. This table has more than 250,000 distinct CDR3 sequences, roughly 15% appearing once. Trimming removed 11 bases from V and 5 bases from J; junction bases left unmatched: 4. The CDR3 length is 11 residues. Germline loops: CDR1 SGHTA, CDR2 FQGNSA. On this clonotype: Its antigen remains unidentified.

The chain recombines TRBV7-2 with TRBJ2-7, with 9 bases fitting TRBD1. The specimen sequenced was PBMCs or a T cell subset sorted from them (not recorded which). This sequence originates from a man aged 18-30 years who had mild COVID-19 (a few samples of this study predate the infection). Cell type and time point are not known. CDR3 protein: CALGQGNEQYF. CDR3 coding DNA: TGTGCCCTTGGACAGGGGAACGAGCAGTACTTC.